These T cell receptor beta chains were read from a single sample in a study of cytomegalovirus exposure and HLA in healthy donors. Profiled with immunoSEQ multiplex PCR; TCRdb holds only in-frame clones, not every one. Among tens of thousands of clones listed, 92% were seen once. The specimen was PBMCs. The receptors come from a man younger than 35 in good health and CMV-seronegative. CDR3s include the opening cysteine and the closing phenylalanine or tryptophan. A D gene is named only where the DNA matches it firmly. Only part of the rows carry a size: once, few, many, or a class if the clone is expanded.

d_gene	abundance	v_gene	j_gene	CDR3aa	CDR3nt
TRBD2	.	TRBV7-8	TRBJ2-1	CASRRWTSGMNNEQFF	TGTGCCAGCAGACGTTGGACTAGCGGGATGAACAATGAGCAGTTCTTC
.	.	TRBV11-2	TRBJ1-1	CASSLVPGRNTEAFF	TGTGCCAGCAGCTTAGTACCGGGTAGGAACACTGAAGCTTTCTTT
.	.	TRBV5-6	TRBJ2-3	CASSGRTVSDTQYF	TGTGCCAGCAGCGGCCGGACAGTCTCAGATACGCAGTATTTT
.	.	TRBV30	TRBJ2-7	CAWSSLLISEQYF	TGTGCCTGGAGTTCGCTACTGATCTCCGAGCAGTACTTC
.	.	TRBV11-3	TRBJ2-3	CASTRGGDTQYF	TGTGCCAGCACCCGAGGGGGAGATACGCAGTATTTT
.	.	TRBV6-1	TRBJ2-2	CASSEVADTGELFF	TGTGCCAGCAGTGAAGTCGCGGACACCGGGGAGCTGTTTTTT
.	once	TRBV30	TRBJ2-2	CAYRPGSVGTRELFF	TGTGCCTACAGGCCCGGGAGCGTAGGAACCAGGGAGCTGTTTTTT
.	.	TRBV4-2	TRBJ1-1	CASSLDGSVTINTEAFF	TGTGCCAGCAGCCTTGACGGAAGCGTCACGATCAACACTGAAGCTTTCTTT
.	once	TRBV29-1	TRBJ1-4	CSVDREGGEKLFF	TGCAGCGTTGACAGGGAAGGTGGTGAAAAACTGTTTTTT
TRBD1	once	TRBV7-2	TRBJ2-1	CASSPDPTGGSYNEQFF	TGTGCCAGCAGCCCAGACCCAACAGGGGGCTCCTACAATGAGCAGTTCTTC
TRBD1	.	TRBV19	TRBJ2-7	CASSVDRQGSYEQYF	TGTGCCAGTAGTGTGGACAGGCAGGGATCCTACGAGCAGTACTTC
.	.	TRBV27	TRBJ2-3	CASSPRSGRAGADTQYF	TGTGCCAGCAGTCCGAGGAGTGGCAGGGCTGGAGCAGATACGCAGTATTTT
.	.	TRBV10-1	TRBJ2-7	CASSESKQGPMEQYF	TGCGCCAGCAGTGAGTCAAAACAGGGCCCCATGGAGCAGTACTTC
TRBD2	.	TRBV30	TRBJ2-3	CAWSVAGRGTDTQYF	TGTGCCTGGAGTGTAGCCGGGAGGGGCACAGATACGCAGTATTTT
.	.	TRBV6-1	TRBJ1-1	CASKLRQEPNTEAFF	TGTGCCAGCAAACTCAGACAGGAACCAAACACTGAAGCTTTCTTT
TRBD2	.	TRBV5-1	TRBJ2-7	CASSWGLLAGEQYF	TGCGCCAGCAGCTGGGGCTTACTAGCGGGAGAGCAGTACTTC
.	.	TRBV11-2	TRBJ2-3	CASSLVPESTDTQYF	TGTGCCAGCAGCTTAGTCCCCGAGTCCACAGATACGCAGTATTTT
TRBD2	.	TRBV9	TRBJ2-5	CASSVGAGGETQYF	TGTGCCAGCAGCGTAGGCGCGGGGGGAGAGACCCAGTACTTC
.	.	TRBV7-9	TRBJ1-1	CASSWRRREAAWNTEAFF	TGTGCCAGCAGCTGGCGCCGACGGGAGGCGGCGTGGAACACTGAAGCTTTCTTT
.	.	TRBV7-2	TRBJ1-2	CASSKAGNSYGYTF	TGTGCCAGCTCCAAAGCGGGGAATAGCTATGGCTACACCTTC
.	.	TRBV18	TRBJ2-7	CASSPDQTTYEQYF	TGTGCCAGCTCACCGGACCAGACTACTTACGAGCAGTACTTC
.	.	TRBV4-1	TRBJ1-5	CASSQEAFVGRENQPQHF	TGCGCCAGCAGCCAAGAGGCTTTTGTCGGACGGGAGAATCAGCCCCAGCATTTT
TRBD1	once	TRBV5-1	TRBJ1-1	CASSPRDRGQMNTEAFF	TGCGCCAGCAGCCCCCGGGACAGGGGGCAAATGAACACTGAAGCTTTCTTT
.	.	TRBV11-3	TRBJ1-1	CASSLSGEHTEAFF	TGTGCCAGCAGCTTATCCGGGGAGCACACTGAAGCTTTCTTT
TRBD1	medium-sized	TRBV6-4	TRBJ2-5	CASSEGQGDQETQYF	TGTGCCAGCAGTGAGGGACAGGGGGATCAAGAGACCCAGTACTTC
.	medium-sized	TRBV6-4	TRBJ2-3	CASSDSSVTDTQYF	TGTGCCAGCAGTGACTCGTCAGTCACAGATACGCAGTATTTT
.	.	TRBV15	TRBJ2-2	CATSRDPPGANTGELFF	TGTGCCACCAGCAGAGACCCTCCCGGGGCGAACACCGGGGAGCTGTTTTTT
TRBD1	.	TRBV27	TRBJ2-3	CASSLRQGFTDTQYF	TGTGCCAGCAGTTTAAGACAGGGTTTCACAGATACGCAGTATTTT
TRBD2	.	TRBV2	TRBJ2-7	CASSEALGEGNSYEQYF	TGTGCCAGCAGTGAAGCGCTCGGGGAGGGGAATTCCTACGAGCAGTACTTC
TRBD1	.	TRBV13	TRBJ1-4	CASSPGQGVEKLFF	TGTGCCAGCAGCCCGGGACAGGGGGTTGAAAAACTGTTTTTT
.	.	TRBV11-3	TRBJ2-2	CASTLSGYTGELFF	TGTGCCAGCACTCTCTCAGGGTACACCGGGGAGCTGTTTTTT
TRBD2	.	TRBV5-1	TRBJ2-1	CASSLLTGAGGNEQFF	TGCGCCAGCAGCCTCCTCACGGGAGCGGGAGGAAATGAGCAGTTCTTC
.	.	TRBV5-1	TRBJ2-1	CASSLGGRGSRSYNEQFF	TGCGCCAGCAGCTTGGGGGGGCGCGGAAGTAGGTCCTACAATGAGCAGTTCTTC
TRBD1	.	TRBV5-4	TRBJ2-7	CASTPGQGPYEQYF	TGTGCCAGCACCCCGGGACAGGGTCCATACGAGCAGTACTTC
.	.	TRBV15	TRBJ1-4	CATSRDEGWDEKLFF	TGTGCCACCAGCAGAGATGAGGGTTGGGATGAAAAACTGTTTTTT
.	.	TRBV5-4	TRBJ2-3	CASSSGTSTDTQYF	TGTGCCAGCAGCTCGGGGACTAGCACAGATACGCAGTATTTT
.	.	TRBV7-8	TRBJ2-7	CASSLYGGPDEQYF	TGTGCCAGCAGCCTGTACGGGGGGCCGGACGAGCAGTACTTC
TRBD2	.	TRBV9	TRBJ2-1	CASSVGAGTSGSNEQFF	TGTGCCAGCAGCGTAGGAGCTGGGACTAGCGGGAGTAATGAGCAGTTCTTC
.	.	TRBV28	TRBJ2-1	CASSPPGAALVHEQFF	TGTGCCAGCAGTCCCCCCGGAGCGGCCTTAGTCCATGAGCAGTTCTTC
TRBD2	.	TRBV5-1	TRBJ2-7	CASSLATGGGRAPEEQYF	TGCGCCAGCAGCTTGGCCACCGGGGGCGGGAGGGCCCCGGAGGAGCAGTACTTC
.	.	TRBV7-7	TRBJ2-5	CASSRDSGVSQYF	TGTGCCAGCAGCCGAGACTCGGGTGTGAGCCAGTACTTC
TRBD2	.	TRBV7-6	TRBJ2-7	CASSPRLAGVGEQYF	TGTGCCAGCAGCCCCAGACTAGCGGGAGTCGGCGAGCAGTACTTC
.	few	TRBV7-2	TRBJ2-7	CASSLFRGNEQYF	TGTGCCAGCAGCTTATTCCGAGGGAACGAGCAGTACTTC
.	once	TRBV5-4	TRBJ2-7	CAVQGGNSYEQYF	TGTGCCGTCCAGGGCGGGAACTCCTACGAGCAGTACTTC
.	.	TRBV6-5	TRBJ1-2	CASGALARRDYGYTF	TGTGCCAGCGGGGCCCTGGCCAGGAGGGACTATGGCTACACCTTC
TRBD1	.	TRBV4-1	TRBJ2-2	CASSQAPGQGTGELFF	TGCGCCAGCAGCCAGGCCCCGGGACAGGGAACCGGGGAGCTGTTTTTT
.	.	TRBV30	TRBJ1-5	CAWSGGRRGQPQHF	TGTGCCTGGAGCGGGGGGCGAAGGGGCCAGCCCCAGCATTTT
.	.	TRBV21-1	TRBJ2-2	CARSGAGINGELFF	TGTGCCAGAAGCGGGGCAGGGATAAACGGGGAGCTGTTTTTT
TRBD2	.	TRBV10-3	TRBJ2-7	CAISYPGTSGYEQYF	TGTGCCATCAGTTACCCCGGGACTAGCGGCTACGAGCAGTACTTC
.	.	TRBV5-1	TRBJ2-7	CASSLEAGTYEQYF	TGCGCCAGCAGCTTGGAGGCGGGTACCTACGAGCAGTACTTC
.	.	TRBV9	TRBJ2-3	CASSPWGASSTDTQYF	TGTGCCAGCAGCCCCTGGGGCGCGTCTAGCACAGATACGCAGTATTTT
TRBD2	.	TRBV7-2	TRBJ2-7	CASSLLAGGPAYEQYF	TGTGCCAGCAGCTTACTAGCGGGAGGGCCCGCCTACGAGCAGTACTTC
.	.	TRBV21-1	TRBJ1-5	CASNPKQGRQPQHF	TGTGCCAGCAACCCGAAACAGGGGAGACAGCCCCAGCATTTT
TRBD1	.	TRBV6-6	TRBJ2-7	CASNLGGQISYEQYF	TGTGCCAGCAATTTAGGGGGACAGATCTCCTACGAGCAGTACTTC
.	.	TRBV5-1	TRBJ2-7	CASSLASGTQYEQYF	TGCGCCAGCAGCTTAGCATCCGGGACACAATACGAGCAGTACTTC